Below are 18 T cell receptor beta chains sequenced from a single sample in a study of CD8 T cells in Susac syndrome. About 0.45 to 1 ug RNA was reverse transcribed with random hexamers. TCRdb re-called the immunoSEQ multiplex PCR reads with MiXCR, one entry per CDR3 protein. The sample includes approximately 70,000 distinct CDR3 sequences, 85% to 95% of them seen just once. Sequenced material: CD8+ T cells from PBMCs. These receptors were collected from a human donor in good health.

The chain carries TRBV28 and TRBJ1-1; maybe TRBD1 (6 bases). Germline V lookup: CDR1 MDHEN, CDR2 SYDVKM. CDR3 length: 12 residues. The V gene lost 5 bases and the J gene lost 4 bases, with 8 bases spanning the gap. The CDR3 region is CASSTGTTEAFF. The CDR3 DNA is TGTGCCAGCAGTACAGGGACCACTGAAGCTTTCTTT.

The chain joins TRBV4-3 to TRBJ1-2; TRBD1 is a possible D gene (5 bases). This CDR3 spans 13 amino acids. CDR1 and CDR2 from the germline V gene are LGHNA and YSLEER. The ends were cut back, 2 bases at V and 6 bases at J, with 10 bases in the middle. The CDR3 nucleotides are TGCGCCAGCAGCCAACAAGGGACCGATGGCTACACCTTC. This sequence encodes CASSQQGTDGYTF.

The CDR3 sequence is CASSLTGTGGAQYF. CDR3 bases: TGTGCCAGCAGCTTAACCGGGACAGGTGGGGCCCAGTACTTC. The rearrangement links TRBV7-3 to TRBJ2-5; 8 nucleotides match TRBD1. CDR3 length: 14 residues. The J segment lost 9 bases and the V segment lost 0 bases, leaving 6 bases of the junction unmatched. Germline V CDR1 and CDR2: SGHTA, FQGTGA. The full variable domain, in which reference TRBV7-3 and TRBJ2-5 provide the parts outside the CDR3, is GAGVSQTPSNKVTEKGKYVELRCDPISGHTALYWYRQSLGQGPEFLIYFQGTGAADDSGLPNDRFFAVRPEGSVSTLKIQRTERGDSAVYLCASSLTGTGGAQYFGPGTRLLVL.

This chain connects TRBV19 to TRBJ2-7; a weak D match, TRBD2 (6 bases). CDR1 and CDR2 (germline): LNHDA, SQIVND (reference sequence). V lost 3 bases and J lost 3, with 15 bases in between. The CDR3 consists of 15 residues. The CDR3 protein is CASSIKDYYLYEQYF. The CDR3 bases are TGTGCCAGTAGTATTAAGGACTACTACCTCTACGAGCAGTACTTC.

The chain couples TRBV7-6 to TRBJ1-5; no clear D. The CDR3 has 14 amino acids. Germline V gene lookup returns CDR1 SGHVS and CDR2 FNYEAQ. V lost 2 bases to trimming and J lost 6 bases, with 11 bases between them. Here the CDR3 reads CASSLYRGAQPQHF. The CDR3 DNA follows: TGTGCCAGCAGCTTATATCGGGGAGCTCAGCCCCAGCATTTT.

The V gene is TRBV2, the J gene TRBJ2-1; the D is unclear. This CDR3 region has 14 residues. The V end lost 6 bases, the J end lost 1 base, and 10 bases lay between the germline ends. The germline gives CDR1 SNHLY, CDR2 FYNNEI. For the CDR3, the DNA is TGTGCCAGCAGCGCTAGGGAATCCTACAATGAGCAGTTCTTC. It is translated as CASSARESYNEQFF.

The gene calls are TRBV5-6 and TRBJ1-5; D ambiguous. The CDR3 is 14 residues long. CDR1 and CDR2 (germline): SGHDT, YYEEEE. Between the trimmed V and J ends, which lost 3 bases and 0 bases, there was a span of 7 bases. This chain's CDR3 is CASSSAGSNQPQHF. The CDR3 nucleotides read TGTGCCAGCAGCTCGGCCGGTAGCAATCAGCCCCAGCATTTT.

The chain joins TRBV13 to TRBJ2-1, with TRBD2 as a possible D gene (5 bases). CDR3 size: 13 residues. Germline CDR1 reads PRHDT; CDR2 reads FYEKMQ (reference sequence). The V gene lost 4 bases and the J gene lost 7 bases, with 11 bases spanning the gap. The CDR3 DNA follows: TGTGCCAGCAGCTCCCTCGAGGGTAATGAGCAGTTCTTC. The encoded protein is CASSSLEGNEQFF. Supplemented by reference TRBV13 and TRBJ2-1, the full variable domain reads AAGVIQSPRHLIKEKRETATLKCYPIPRHDTVYWYQQGPGQDPQFLISFYEKMQSDKGSIPDRFSAQQFSDYHSELNMSSLELGDSALYFCASSSLEGNEQFFGPGTRLTVL.

The chain links TRBV6-5 to TRBJ2-7; the D is unclear. Trimming shortened V by 2 bases and J by 2 bases, and 13 bases separated the two germline ends. Germline values: CDR1 MNHEY, CDR2 SVGAGI. CDR3 length equals 15 residues. In DNA form, the CDR3 reads TGTGCCAGCAGTTACAGGACCGTGGCGGCCTACGAGCAGTACTTC. Translated: CASSYRTVAAYEQYF.

This clonotype showed up just once. This sequence joins TRBV28 and TRBJ2-2, with D perhaps assigned TRBD1 or TRBD2 (6 bases each). V was trimmed by 7 bases and J by 3 bases, leaving 12 bases between them. The CDR3 loop spans 14 amino acids. Germline V gene lookup returns CDR1 MDHEN and CDR2 SYDVKM. For the CDR3, the DNA is TGTGCCAGCACTGGGGGGCACGACACCGGGGAGCTGTTTTTT. Translating it yields CASTGGHDTGELFF.

This clonotype was observed a single time. The gene calls are TRBV7-9 and TRBJ2-7; D tentatively reads TRBD1 or TRBD2 (5 bases each). This CDR3 region has 14 residues. Trimming cost V 6 bases and J 3 bases, with 15 bases left between them. Germline assignment: CDR1 SEHNR and CDR2 FQNEAQ (reference sequence). The CDR3 nucleotides read TGTGCCAGCAGGCCCGAGGGGAACAACTACGAGCAGTACTTC. Encoded protein: CASRPEGNNYEQYF.

CDR3 sequence: CASSPAQETQYF. Here the CDR3 DNA reads TGTGCCAGCAGTCCAGCCCAAGAGACCCAGTACTTC. The V gene is TRBV25-1, the J gene TRBJ2-5; no reliable D call. Looked up from germline, CDR1 is MGHDK and CDR2 is SYGVNS. The CDR3 loop spans 12 amino acids. With 5 bases removed from V and 1 base from J, the gap between germline ends came to 5 bases. Variable domain in full (rest from reference TRBV25-1 and TRBJ2-5): EADIYQTPRYLVIGTGKKITLECSQTMGHDKMYWYQQDPGMELHLIHYSYGVNSTEKGDLSSESTVSRIRTEHFPLTLESARPSHTSQYLCASSPAQETQYFGPGTRLLVL.

The chain recombines TRBV29-1 with TRBJ2-7; 8 bases map to TRBD1. The CDR3 sequence is 13 residues long. Unmatched junction bases numbered 8, after V lost 4 bases and J lost 6 bases. Germline V CDR1 and CDR2: SQVTM, ANQGSEA. This CDR3 is CSVVGGQVTEQYF. CDR3 coding DNA: TGCAGCGTTGTAGGGGGACAGGTGACCGAGCAGTACTTC.

V usage is TRBV6-5 and J usage is TRBJ2-3; weak D call: TRBD2 (5 bases). V was trimmed by 0 bases and J by 2 bases, leaving 12 bases between them. CDR3 length equals 16 residues. Germline V gene data show CDR1 as MNHEY and CDR2 as SVGAGI. The CDR3 is CASSYSRGFFTDTQYF. DNA of the CDR3: TGTGCCAGCAGTTACTCCCGAGGGTTTTTCACAGATACGCAGTATTTT.

The chain carries TRBV7-8 and TRBJ2-3, with D possibly being TRBD2 (5 bases). Between the trimmed V and J ends, which lost 7 bases and 7 bases, there was a span of 9 bases. This CDR3 comprises 11 residues. The germline V gene encodes CDR1 SGHVS and CDR2 FQNEAQ. CDR3 in amino acids: CASISGNTQYF. The CDR3 DNA is TGTGCCAGCATTTCGGGGAATACGCAGTATTTT.

The CDR3 sequence is CASSQDVTGTVYGYTF. The CDR3 DNA sequence: TGCGCCAGCAGCCAAGATGTGACCGGGACAGTCTATGGCTACACCTTC. The V and J genes are TRBV4-3 and TRBJ1-2, with 7 bases identical to TRBD1. The germline V gene has CDR1 LGHNA and CDR2 YSLEER. Germline trimming cut 0 bases from V and 4 bases from J; bases unmatched to any gene: 8. CDR3 length: 16 residues.

This clonotype is a singleton in its sample. The chain carries TRBV3-1 and TRBJ2-3; a weak D match, TRBD2 (5 bases). V gave up 0 bases and J gave up 2 bases, with 12 bases separating them. Germline V gene data show CDR1 as LGHDT and CDR2 as YNNKEL (reference sequence). There are 16 residues in the CDR3. CDR3 residues: CASSQERDEDTDTQYF. The CDR3 nucleotides are TGTGCCAGCAGCCAAGAGAGGGATGAGGACACAGATACGCAGTATTTT.

The CDR3, as DNA: TGTGCCAGCAGTCCCAGGGGAAGCGGACAGCCCCAGCATTTT. It codes for CASSPRGSGQPQHF. The chain has TRBV28 and TRBJ1-5, with D perhaps matching TRBD1 (6 bases). CDR1 is MDHEN, CDR2 SYDVKM, per germline. The CDR3 has 14 amino acids. Trimming cost V 5 bases and J 7 bases, with 15 bases left between them. The whole variable domain, filled in from reference TRBV28 and TRBJ1-5, reads DVKVTQSSRYLVKRTGEKVFLECVQDMDHENMFWYRQDPGLGLRLIYFSYDVKMKEKGDIPEGYSVSREKKERFSLILESASTNQTSMYLCASSPRGSGQPQHFGDGTRLSIL.